Shown below are 25 T cell receptor beta chains from a single sample sequenced in a study of Ad26.COV2.S vaccination and SARS-CoV-2 variants. The treatment was: some 20 received Ad26.COV2.S at low or high dose, single or two shots; 5 received placebo; per-sample allocation not given. Repertoires come from day 63 after the first vaccine or placebo injection. Data came from immunoSEQ multiplex PCR; TCRdb stores just in-frame clones and leaves some out. The sample lists approximately 300,000 clones; just over 85% were seen once. Material: peripheral blood, obtained in a trial of Ad26.COV2.S vaccine versus placebo. The receptors here all came from a person aged 18 to 65 who received the Ad26.COV2.S COVID-19 vaccine or a placebo.

Worth noting for this clone: One end of the junction does not line up with germline, which may come from a read error. V usage is TRBV25-1 and J usage is TRBJ1-1, with D unclear. Germline V gene data show CDR1 as MGHDK and CDR2 as SYGVNS. This CDR3 comprises 12 residues. The CDR3 DNA reads TGTGCCAGCAGTGGACTTCGGGGTCCCGGCGTCTTT. Translation gives CASSGLRGPGVF.

This clone was counted only a few times. This chain uses TRBV7-4 with TRBJ2-7, with TRBD1 matching over 7 bases. The CDR3 covers 15 residues. The junction had 10 bases not matched to a gene; V was cut back by 5 bases and J by 3 bases. CDR1 is SGHVT, CDR2 SQSDAQ, per germline. The CDR3 nucleotides are TGTGCCAGCAGCGTCCGGGACAGCTCGTTCTACGAGCAGTACTTC. Protein: CASSVRDSSFYEQYF.

J is TRBJ1-1 and V is TRBV7-8, with TRBD1 as a possible D gene (5 bases). The CDR3 loop spans 16 amino acids. Germline V gene sequence: CDR1 SGHVS, CDR2 FQNEAQ. Deletions cut 3 bases from V and 1 base from J, with 15 bases between. The CDR3 bases are TGTGCCAGCAGCTTCTCCGGGGCAGGGAAGAACACTGAAGCTTTCTTT. Its translation: CASSFSGAGKNTEAFF.

This chain connects TRBV2 to TRBJ1-4; TRBD1 might be the D (6 bases). CDR1 and CDR2 (germline): SNHLY, FYNNEI. Trimming shortened V by 3 bases and J by 4 bases, and 15 bases separated the two germline ends. This CDR3 spans 16 amino acids. The chain's CDR3 is CASSEGLGRGNEKLFF. As DNA, the CDR3 is TGTGCCAGCAGTGAGGGCCTGGGCAGGGGTAATGAAAAACTGTTTTTT.

V usage is TRBV6-6 and J usage is TRBJ1-6; D not resolved. V was cut by 2 bases and J by 10 bases, with 3 bases left in between. Germline V gives CDR1 MNHNY, CDR2 SVGAGI (reference sequence). This CDR3 spans 11 amino acids. This chain's CDR3 is CASSYDSPLHF. CDR3 nucleotide sequence: TGTGCCAGCAGTTACGACTCACCCCTCCACTTT.

In DNA, the CDR3 is TGTGCCAGCAGCTTAGCGCAGAGTGGACAGAGCTATGGCTACACCTTC. This sequence encodes CASSLAQSGQSYGYTF. This chain links TRBV7-9 with TRBJ1-2; a possible D gene is TRBD1 (6 bases). The CDR3 is 16 amino acids. CDR1 and CDR2 from the germline V gene are SEHNR and FQNEAQ (reference sequence). Trimming removed 0 bases from V and 4 bases from J, with 15 bases in between.

This chain joins TRBV6-1 and TRBJ2-7; D assignment may be TRBD1 or TRBD2 (5 bases each). V lost 0 bases and J lost 2, with 11 bases in between. This CDR3 is 15 amino acids long. CDR1 MNHNS and CDR2 SASEGT come from the germline V gene. Here the CDR3 reads CASSEAGRGTYEQYF. In DNA, the CDR3 is TGTGCCAGCAGTGAAGCGGGACGGGGCACCTACGAGCAGTACTTC.

V usage is TRBV5-1 and J usage is TRBJ2-7; 7 bases map to TRBD2. Germline lookup yields CDR1 SGHRS and CDR2 YFSETQ. Trimming took 4 bases from V and 3 from J; bases not matched to a gene: 7. There are 14 residues in the CDR3. CDR3 in amino acids: CASSLGGDLYEQYF. DNA of the CDR3: TGCGCCAGCAGCCTGGGGGGGGACCTCTACGAGCAGTACTTC.

V usage is TRBV19 and J usage is TRBJ2-3; 9 bases are a match to TRBD1. The CDR3 covers 16 residues. V gave up 5 bases and J gave up 4 bases; unmatched junction bases: 10. Germline-derived CDR1 and CDR2 are LNHDA and SQIVND (reference sequence). The CDR3 reads CASSQGQGSPADTQYF. The CDR3 DNA reads as TGTGCCAGTAGTCAAGGACAGGGGAGCCCCGCAGATACGCAGTATTTT.

The genes are TRBV27 and TRBJ1-3; possibly TRBD1 for D (6 bases). In germline, CDR1 is MNHEY, CDR2 SMNVEV (reference sequence). V was pared by 10 bases and J by 2 bases, with 12 bases between. The CDR3 has 13 amino acids. CDR3 protein: CANSDRTGNTIYF. The CDR3 bases are TGTGCCAACAGCGACAGGACTGGAAACACCATATATTTT.

This chain links TRBV30 with TRBJ1-2, with D uncertain. Germline loops: CDR1 GTSNPN, CDR2 SVGIG (reference sequence). Trimming shortened V by 2 bases and J by 4 bases, and 14 bases separated the two germline ends. CDR3 length equals 14 residues. The CDR3 protein is CAWSSRRGGYGYTF. The DNA of the CDR3 is TGTGCCTGGAGTTCCCGACGGGGAGGCTATGGCTACACCTTC.

V is TRBV4-1 and J is TRBJ1-1; D is unresolved. With 8 bases removed from V and 3 bases from J, the gap between germline ends came to 13 bases. Germline V CDR1 and CDR2: MGHRA, YSYEKL. This CDR3 comprises 13 residues. CDR3 DNA sequence: TGCGCCAGCGGACCTGACCGGGACACTGAAGCTTTCTTT. This codes for CASGPDRDTEAFF.

The rearrangement joins TRBV15 to TRBJ2-5; 12 bases line up with TRBD1. V shed 0 bases, J shed 5 bases, and the junction held 19 bases outside the gene matches. Germline-derived CDR1 and CDR2 are LNHNV and YYDKDF (reference sequence). The CDR3 loop spans 21 amino acids. CDR3 loop: CATSRDSRWGQGARVGETQYF. CDR3 bases: TGTGCCACCAGCAGAGATTCTCGGTGGGGACAGGGGGCGCGCGTAGGGGAGACCCAGTACTTC.

This chain joins TRBV5-6 and TRBJ1-5, with 9 nucleotides matching TRBD1. With 5 bases clipped from V and 6 bases from J, the junction kept 3 bases outside the gene matches. Germline loops: CDR1 SGHDT, CDR2 YYEEEE. CDR3 length: 13 amino acids. Here the CDR3 DNA reads TGTGCCAGCAGTACAGGGGGCAGTCAGCCCCAGCATTTT. Translation gives CASSTGGSQPQHF.

The chain carries TRBV5-4 and TRBJ2-6; 9 nucleotides align to TRBD1. Unmatched junction bases numbered 11, after V lost 4 bases and J lost 0 bases. CDR3 length equals 19 residues. Per germline, CDR1 SGHNT and CDR2 YYREEE (reference sequence). The CDR3 bases are TGTGCCAGCAGCCTCTCTCGGGACAGGGCAATCTCTGGGGCCAACGTCCTGACTTTC. Translation: CASSLSRDRAISGANVLTF. Variable domain in full (rest from reference TRBV5-4 and TRBJ2-6): ETGVTQSPTHLIKTRGQQVTLRCSSQSGHNTVSWYQQALGQGPQFIFQYYREEENGRGNFPPRFSGLQFPNYSSELNVNALELDDSALYLCASSLSRDRAISGANVLTFGAGSRLTVL.

This chain joins TRBV7-9 and TRBJ1-2; 10 bases are a match to TRBD1. V dropped 2 bases and J dropped 8; count of bases not matched to a gene: 8. Germline lookup yields CDR1 SEHNR and CDR2 FQNEAQ (reference sequence). This CDR3 region has 15 residues. CDR3 sequence: CASSLTSDRGNGYTF. DNA for the CDR3: TGTGCCAGCAGCTTAACGTCGGACAGGGGGAACGGCTACACCTTC.

This sequence joins TRBV5-1 and TRBJ2-5, with 13 bases lining up with TRBD2. In germline, CDR1 is SGHRS, CDR2 YFSETQ. Trimming removed 3 bases from V and 3 bases from J; junction bases left unmatched: 5. This CDR3 has 16 amino acids. This CDR3 is CASSSRLAGGEETQYF. The CDR3 DNA is TGCGCCAGCAGCTCAAGACTAGCGGGGGGCGAAGAGACCCAGTACTTC.

This clone was found a few times. The same CDR3 can be traced to other DNA sequences in this sample. The chain links TRBV7-2 to TRBJ1-2; 8 bases fit TRBD1. Trimming removed 4 bases from V and 4 bases from J; junction bases left unmatched: 2. The CDR3 has 13 amino acids. Germline assignment: CDR1 SGHTA and CDR2 FQGNSA. The CDR3 here is CASSSRGPYGYTF. CDR3 DNA sequence: TGTGCCAGCAGCTCCAGGGGGCCCTATGGCTACACCTTC. Full variable domain (outside the CDR3, taken from reference TRBV7-2 and TRBJ1-2): GAGVSQSPSNKVTEKGKDVELRCDPISGHTALYWYRQSLGQGLEFLIYFQGNSAPDKSGLPSDRFSAERTGGSVSTLTIQRTQQEDSAVYLCASSSRGPYGYTFGSGTRLTVV.

V and J are TRBV7-2 and TRBJ2-4; 12 nucleotides match TRBD2. CDR3 length: 15 residues. The J segment lost 7 bases and the V segment lost 5 bases, leaving 6 bases of the junction unmatched. Germline V gene lookup returns CDR1 SGHTA and CDR2 FQGNSA. The CDR3 DNA sequence: TGTGCCAGCAGCCAAGGCCTAGCGGGGGGGAACATTCAGTACTTC. Protein: CASSQGLAGGNIQYF.

This chain uses TRBV7-9 with TRBJ2-3; 8 bases line up with TRBD2. The CDR3 is made up of 15 amino acids. J was trimmed by 2 bases and V by 2 bases; bases with no gene match: 3. Germline loops: CDR1 SEHNR, CDR2 FQNEAQ (reference sequence). CDR3 nucleotide sequence: TGTGCCAGCAGCTTAACTAGCGGAAACACAGATACGCAGTATTTT. This encodes CASSLTSGNTDTQYF.

This sequence joins TRBV2 and TRBJ2-5, with 16 bases matching TRBD2. Trimming at V came to 4 bases and at J to 2 bases, leaving 1 base not matched to a gene. The germline V gene encodes CDR1 SNHLY and CDR2 FYNNEI. The CDR3 runs to 16 residues. The CDR3 DNA reads as TGTGCCAGCAGTGCGGGACTAGCGGGGGGGCAAGAGACCCAGTACTTC. It translates to CASSAGLAGGQETQYF.

The gene calls are TRBV29-1 and TRBJ2-4; TRBD1 matches 11 bases. The length of the CDR3 is 14 residues. CDR1 and CDR2 (germline): SQVTM, ANQGSEA. J lost 9 bases, V lost 4 bases, and 8 bases had no gene match. CDR3 region: CSVAHGTGGTIQYF. DNA of the CDR3: TGCAGCGTTGCGCATGGGACAGGGGGAACCATTCAGTACTTC.

The CDR3 sequence: CASSYSRPNYGYTF. The CDR3 bases are TGTGCCAGCAGTTACTCTCGTCCTAACTATGGCTACACCTTC. The chain recombines TRBV6-6 with TRBJ1-2; D gene uncertain. Trimming took off 0 bases at V and 0 bases at J, with 5 bases between the two ends. Germline V gives CDR1 MNHNY, CDR2 SVGAGI (reference sequence). This CDR3 comprises 14 residues.

The chain carries TRBV5-1 and TRBJ2-2; 9 bases map to TRBD1. With V trimmed by 7 bases and J by 8 bases, 15 bases remained unmatched. Per the germline V gene, CDR1 is SGHRS and CDR2 is YFSETQ. This CDR3 has 16 amino acids. The CDR3 DNA is TGCGCCAGCTCTGGGACAGGGCAATTTTACTCTGGGGAGCTGTTTTTT. It specifies CASSGTGQFYSGELFF.

The CDR3 region has the DNA TGTGCCAGCAGTGATCCGGGACAGGGTAGTCTTGAAGCTTTCTTT. This translates into CASSDPGQGSLEAFF. This chain connects TRBV25-1 to TRBJ1-1, with 9 positions matching TRBD1. There are 15 residues in the CDR3. V was pared by 3 bases and J by 7 bases, with 9 bases of the junction left unmatched. Germline-derived CDR1 and CDR2 are MGHDK and SYGVNS. Variable domain in full (rest from reference TRBV25-1 and TRBJ1-1): EADIYQTPRYLVIGTGKKITLECSQTMGHDKMYWYQQDPGMELHLIHYSYGVNSTEKGDLSSESTVSRIRTEHFPLTLESARPSHTSQYLCASSDPGQGSLEAFFGQGTRLTVV.